This T cell receptor (beta chain) derives from a study of PD-L1 blockade in urothelial cancer. The time point denotes: peripheral blood 6 weeks after treatment start. Every PCR was spiked with synthetic TCR analog templates. Profiling relied on immunoSEQ multiplex PCR, and the TCRdb table lists in-frame clones only, not all of them. The sample lists tens of thousands of clones; roughly 88% were seen once. The germline V gene has CDR1 LNHNV and CDR2 YYDKDF (reference sequence). With 0 bases removed from V and 6 bases from J, the gap between germline ends came to 14 bases. The CDR3 is 15 amino acids. The sequence came from a man aged 50 to 59 with urothelial cancer. The source was PBMCs, collected around atezolizumab (anti-PD-L1) treatment. V is TRBV15 and J is TRBJ2-5; D is perhaps TRBD1 (6 bases). The CDR3 sequence: CATSRDQGLVKTQYF. DNA of the CDR3: TGTGCCACCAGCAGAGACCAGGGGCTAGTAAAGACCCAGTACTTC.